The 5 T cell receptor beta chains reported below all come from one sample, sequenced in a study of cytomegalovirus exposure and HLA in healthy donors. Vbeta (60) and Jbeta (13) primers were used in the PCR. Here immunoSEQ multiplex PCR was the method, and the copy in TCRdb shows in-frame clones only, minus some. The top ten clones hold 2% to 2.5% of a sample with some 100,000 clones, 60% to 80% of them seen once. Source material: PBMCs. Receptors were obtained from a human donor in good health.

The chain links TRBV19 to TRBJ2-1, with TRBD1 as a possible D gene (6 bases). Germline V gene lookup returns CDR1 LNHDA and CDR2 SQIVND (reference sequence). The V and J ends lost 4 bases and 7 bases respectively, with 17 bases between them. This CDR3 has 15 amino acids. The chain's CDR3 is CASSTFRGGENEQFF. For the CDR3, the DNA is TGTGCCAGTAGTACTTTCAGGGGTGGGGAGAATGAGCAGTTCTTC.

The table lists this clone with a count of one. V usage is TRBV29-1 and J usage is TRBJ1-6; 7 bases map to TRBD1. The germline gives CDR1 SQVTM, CDR2 ANQGSEA. The V gene end was trimmed by 6 bases and the J gene end by 0 bases; junction bases not matched to a gene: 2. CDR3 size: 14 residues. DNA of the CDR3: TGCAGCGTACGGGACAGCTCCTATAATTCACCCCTCCACTTT. Its protein is CSVRDSSYNSPLHF.

This clone was observed a handful of times. The V and J genes are TRBV5-6 and TRBJ2-1, with 7 bases fitting TRBD1. The ends lost 2 bases at V and 4 bases at J; junction bases unmatched: 9. The CDR3 length is 16 residues. Germline CDR1 SGHDT, CDR2 YYEEEE. The CDR3: CASSFRGAGGYNEQFF. The CDR3 DNA reads as TGTGCCAGCAGCTTTCGTGGGGCAGGGGGTTACAATGAGCAGTTCTTC.

The chain couples TRBV4-3 to TRBJ2-5, with D perhaps TRBD1 (6 bases). The germline V gene encodes CDR1 LGHNA and CDR2 YSLEER. V was trimmed by 3 bases and J by 5 bases, leaving 10 bases between them. This CDR3 contains 13 residues. CDR3 nucleotide sequence: TGCGCCAGCAGCCAGCGAACAGGGGAGACCCAGTACTTC. Translation gives CASSQRTGETQYF.

The rearrangement uses TRBV7-2 and TRBJ2-7; 13 nucleotides agree with TRBD2. Trimming at V came to 4 bases and at J to 0 bases, leaving 6 bases not matched to a gene. The CDR3 sequence is 17 residues long. The germline V gene has CDR1 SGHTA and CDR2 FQGNSA. The CDR3 region has the DNA TGTGCCAGCAGCTCCGGACTAGCGGGAGCAGCCTCCTACGAGCAGTACTTC. Its protein is CASSSGLAGAASYEQYF.